The source of this T cell receptor (beta chain) is a study of CD8+ T cells in alopecia areata. CD4+ and CD8+ T cells were sorted from PBMCs stained for CD3, CD4 and CD8. Extracted from the samples, RNA was reverse transcribed into cDNA to serve as the sequencing template. Only in-frame clones appear in the TCRdb table, and some are missing; sequencing was by immunoSEQ multiplex PCR. The sample has approximately 150,000 clones; roughly 50% are singletons. CDR1 and CDR2 from the germline V gene are GTSNPN and SVGIG (reference sequence). The CDR3 loop spans 14 amino acids. V dropped 0 bases and J dropped 0; count of bases not matched to a gene: 2. Note on this clone: Its antigen is undetermined. Distinct nucleotide sequences in the sample also encode this CDR3.

Regarding the study as a whole: Scalp sequencing also captures normal skin's resident alphabeta T cells. An increase in clonality over normal scalp was evident in lesional scalp, especially alopecia totalis/universalis. Possibly because of HLA-related factors, TCR sharing was less clear across patients than in mice.

This receptor was taken from a human donor in good health. Material for sequencing was CD4+ T cells sorted from blood. The chain uses TRBV30 and TRBJ2-7; 7 bases agree with TRBD2. The CDR3 here is CAWSVGGSSYEQYF. Written as DNA, the CDR3 is TGTGCCTGGAGTGTGGGAGGGAGCTCCTACGAGCAGTACTTC.